At least ten counts were recorded for the clone carrying this TCR beta chain. Its matching antigen is unknown. Two oligonucleotides, mixed equimolar, formed the beta constant-region primer covering TRBC1 and TRBC2. MiXCR was run by TCRdb on the UMI-ligation and nested PCR reads, yielding one entry per CDR3 protein. There are 70,000 to 95,000 distinct CDR3 sequences in the sample; approximately 6.5% occur only once, and about 1.6% lies in the top ten. The sample belongs to a study of naive and memory T cell subsets. Whole-study findings and limits: Diversity fell and Gini index rose from naive through CM, EM, EMRA. Over 95% of naive TCR sequences appeared only once, unlike memory subsets.

Cells stained for CD3, CD4, CD8, CD45RA and CD27 were sorted into four subsets. Source material: central memory CD4+ T cells from blood. The TCR was taken from a human donor in good health.

The chain's CDR3 is CSVGSSWVYGYTF. CDR3 in DNA: TGCAGTGTGGGCAGCTCATGGGTCTATGGCTACACCTTC. The chain joins TRBV20-1 to TRBJ1-2; D gene uncertain. The CDR3 is 13 amino acids. Germline V lookup: CDR1 DFQATT, CDR2 SNEGSKA (reference sequence). V was pared by 7 bases and J by 4 bases, with 16 bases between.